Listed here is a single T cell receptor beta chain. This record comes from a study of cytomegalovirus exposure and HLA in healthy donors. The primer mix had 60 Vbeta and 13 Jbeta primers. Assay used: immunoSEQ multiplex PCR; TCRdb lists only in-frame clones, some missing. This listing includes over 80,000 clones. V was shortened by 2 bases and J by 2 bases, with 12 bases between the two germline ends. The CDR3 is 16 amino acids. In germline, CDR1 is MNHNS, CDR2 SASEGT. Sequences were obtained from PBMCs. The chain links TRBV6-1 to TRBJ1-4; weak D call: TRBD1 (5 bases). The TCR sequence derives from a girl under 18 in good health and CMV-seropositive. This CDR3 is CASSEIGGVTNEKLFF. DNA for the CDR3: TGTGCCAGCAGTGAAATTGGAGGGGTGACTAATGAAAAACTGTTTTTT.